This note documents a single T cell receptor beta chain sequence. This record comes from a study of sequential checkpoint blockade in melanoma. This sample's treatment: randomized to nivolumab then ipilimumab (arm A) or the reverse (arm B). Some clones are missing from TCRdb's copy, which holds only in-frame ones; the method was immunoSEQ multiplex PCR. Among tens of thousands of clones listed, 80% to 85% were seen once. CDR3 length equals 15 residues. V was clipped by 10 bases and J by 2 bases; unmatched bases: 11. CDR1 is LNHDA, CDR2 SQIVND, per germline (reference sequence). The material sequenced was CD8+ T cells sorted from blood (inferred from file names), taken from a patient given nivolumab and ipilimumab in sequence. The receptor's source is a human donor with melanoma. This chain connects TRBV19 to TRBJ1-5; 7 bases agree with TRBD1. CDR3 coding DNA: TGTGCCACACACGCAGACAGGGTAGGCAATCAGCCCCAGCATTTT. It encodes CATHADRVGNQPQHF.